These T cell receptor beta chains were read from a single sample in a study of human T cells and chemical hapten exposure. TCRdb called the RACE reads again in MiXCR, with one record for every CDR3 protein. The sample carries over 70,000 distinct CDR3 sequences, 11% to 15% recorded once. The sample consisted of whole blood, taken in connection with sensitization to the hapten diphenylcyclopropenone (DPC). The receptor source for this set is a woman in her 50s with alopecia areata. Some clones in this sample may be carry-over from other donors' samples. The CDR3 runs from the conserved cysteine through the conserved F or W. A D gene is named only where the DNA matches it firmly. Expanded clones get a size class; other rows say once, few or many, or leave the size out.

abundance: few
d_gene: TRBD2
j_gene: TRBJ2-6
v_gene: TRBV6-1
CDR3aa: CASTSLAGSSGANVLTF
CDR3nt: TGTGCCAGCACTTCACTAGCGGGATCGTCTGGGGCCAACGTCCTGACTTTC

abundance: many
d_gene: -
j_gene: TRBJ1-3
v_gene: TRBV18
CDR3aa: CASSLADFPGNTIYF
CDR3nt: TGTGCCAGCTCACTCGCTGATTTTCCTGGAAACACCATATATTTT

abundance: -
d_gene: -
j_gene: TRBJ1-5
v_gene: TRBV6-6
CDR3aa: CASSTDSVQPQHF
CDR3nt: TGTGCCAGCAGTACGGACAGCGTACAGCCCCAGCATTTT

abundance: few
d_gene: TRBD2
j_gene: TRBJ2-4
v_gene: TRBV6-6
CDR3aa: CASSYFERERHIQYF
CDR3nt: TGTGCCAGCAGTTACTTCGAGCGGGAGAGGCACATTCAGTACTTC

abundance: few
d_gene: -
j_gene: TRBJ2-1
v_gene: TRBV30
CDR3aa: CAWSVGVRRTVEQFF
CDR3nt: TGTGCCTGGAGTGTCGGGGTTAGACGGACCGTTGAGCAGTTCTTC

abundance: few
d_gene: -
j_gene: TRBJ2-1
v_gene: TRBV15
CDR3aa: CATSPRGTDYSYNEQFF
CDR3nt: TGTGCCACCAGCCCGCGCGGGACAGACTATTCCTACAATGAGCAGTTCTTC

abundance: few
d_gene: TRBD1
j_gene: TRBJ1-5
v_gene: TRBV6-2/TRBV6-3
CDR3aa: CASRDGTAHQPQHF
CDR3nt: TGTGCCAGCAGAGACGGGACAGCACATCAGCCCCAGCATTTT

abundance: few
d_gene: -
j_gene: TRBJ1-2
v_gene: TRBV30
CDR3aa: CAWEREINYGYTF
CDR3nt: TGTGCCTGGGAAAGAGAAATCAACTATGGCTACACCTTC

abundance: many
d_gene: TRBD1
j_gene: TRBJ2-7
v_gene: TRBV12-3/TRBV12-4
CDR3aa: CASSLAGQDYEQYF
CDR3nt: TGTGCCAGCAGTTTGGCGGGACAGGACTACGAGCAGTACTTC

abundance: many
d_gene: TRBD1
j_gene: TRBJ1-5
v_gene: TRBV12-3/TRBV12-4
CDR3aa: CASSPDRGRINQPQHF
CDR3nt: TGTGCCAGCAGTCCGGACAGGGGGCGAATCAATCAGCCCCAGCATTTT

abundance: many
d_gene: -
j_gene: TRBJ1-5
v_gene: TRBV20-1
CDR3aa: CSAEGRSNQPQHF
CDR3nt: TGCAGTGCTGAAGGACGGAGCAATCAGCCCCAGCATTTT

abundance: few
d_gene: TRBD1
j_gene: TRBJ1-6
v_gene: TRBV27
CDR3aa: CASSFRDREFNSPLHF
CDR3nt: TGTGCCAGCAGTTTCCGGGACAGGGAATTCAATTCACCCCTCCACTTT

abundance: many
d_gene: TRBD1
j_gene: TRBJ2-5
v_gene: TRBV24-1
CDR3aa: CATSDPGTGNQETQYF
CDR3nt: TGTGCCACCAGTGACCCCGGGACAGGAAACCAAGAGACCCAGTACTTC

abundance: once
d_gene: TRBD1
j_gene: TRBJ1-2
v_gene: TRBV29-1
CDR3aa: CSVEGTANGYTF
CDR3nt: TGCAGCGTTGAGGGGACAGCCAATGGCTACACCTTC

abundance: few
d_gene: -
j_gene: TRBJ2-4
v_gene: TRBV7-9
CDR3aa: CASSSGRAKNIQYF
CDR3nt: TGTGCCAGCAGCTCGGGAAGAGCCAAAAACATTCAGTACTTC

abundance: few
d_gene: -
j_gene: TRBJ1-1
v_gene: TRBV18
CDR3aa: CASSPDTEAFF
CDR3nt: TGTGCCAGCTCACCGGACACTGAAGCTTTCTTT

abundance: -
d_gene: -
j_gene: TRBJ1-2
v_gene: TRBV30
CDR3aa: CAWWDPNYGYTF
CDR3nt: TGTGCCTGGTGGGACCCTAACTATGGCTACACCTTC

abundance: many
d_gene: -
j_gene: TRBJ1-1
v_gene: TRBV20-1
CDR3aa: CSARSRHMNTEAFF
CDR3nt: TGCAGTGCTAGATCCCGACACATGAACACTGAAGCTTTCTTT

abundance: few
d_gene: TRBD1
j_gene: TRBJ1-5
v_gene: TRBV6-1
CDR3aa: CASSDYRGLNQPQHF
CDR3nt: TGTGCCAGCAGTGACTACAGGGGTTTAAATCAGCCCCAGCATTTT

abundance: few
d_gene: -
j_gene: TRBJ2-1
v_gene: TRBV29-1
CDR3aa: CSGSDGRTPNEQFF
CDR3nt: TGCAGCGGGTCGGACGGGAGAACCCCCAATGAGCAGTTCTTC

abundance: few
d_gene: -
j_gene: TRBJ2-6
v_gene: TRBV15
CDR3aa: CATRRSGANVLTF
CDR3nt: TGTGCCACCAGAAGGAGTGGGGCCAACGTCCTGACTTTC

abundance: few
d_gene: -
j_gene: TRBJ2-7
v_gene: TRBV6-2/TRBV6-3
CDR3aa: CASSTAKRPTYEQYF
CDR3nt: TGTGCCAGCAGTACCGCCAAGCGGCCTACCTACGAGCAGTACTTC

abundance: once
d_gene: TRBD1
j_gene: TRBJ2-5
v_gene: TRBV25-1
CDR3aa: CASRQGARETQYF
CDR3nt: TGTGCCAGCAGACAGGGGGCGAGAGAGACCCAGTACTTC

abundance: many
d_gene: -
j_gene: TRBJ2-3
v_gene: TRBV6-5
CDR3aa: CASSTGTPGSTQYF
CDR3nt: TGTGCCAGCAGTACCGGGACTCCCGGCTCTACGCAGTATTTT

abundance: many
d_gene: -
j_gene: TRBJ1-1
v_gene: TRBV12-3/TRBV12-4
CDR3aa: CASSGGGGRGNTEAFF
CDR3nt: TGTGCCAGCAGCGGGGGCGGGGGTCGCGGGAACACTGAAGCTTTCTTT

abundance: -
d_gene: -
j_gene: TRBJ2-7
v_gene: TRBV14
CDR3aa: CASSQSGFLSYEQYF
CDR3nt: TGTGCCAGCAGCCAGAGCGGCTTCCTAAGCTACGAGCAGTACTTC

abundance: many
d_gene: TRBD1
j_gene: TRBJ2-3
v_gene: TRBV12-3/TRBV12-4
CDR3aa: CASSGRTGSTDTQYF
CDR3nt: TGTGCCAGCAGCGGAAGGACAGGGAGCACAGATACGCAGTATTTT

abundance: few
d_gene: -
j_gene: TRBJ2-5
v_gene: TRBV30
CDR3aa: CAWSPSSAETQYF
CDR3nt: TGTGCCTGGAGTCCCTCTAGCGCAGAGACCCAGTACTTC

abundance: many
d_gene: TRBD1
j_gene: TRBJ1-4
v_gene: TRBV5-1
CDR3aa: CASSLGNRGEKLFF
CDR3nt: TGCGCCAGCAGCTTGGGGAACAGGGGTGAAAAACTGTTTTTT

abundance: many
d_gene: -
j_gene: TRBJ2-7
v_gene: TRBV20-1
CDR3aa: CSARKPPRYEQYF
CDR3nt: TGCAGTGCTAGAAAGCCCCCGCGCTACGAGCAGTACTTC

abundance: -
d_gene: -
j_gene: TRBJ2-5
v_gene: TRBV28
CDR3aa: CASSFLRGVETQYF
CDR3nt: TGTGCCAGCAGTTTCCTGCGGGGCGTAGAGACCCAGTACTTC

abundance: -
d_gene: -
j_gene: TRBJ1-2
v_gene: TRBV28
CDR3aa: CASSLQNYGYTF
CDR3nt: TGTGCCAGCAGTTTACAGAACTATGGCTACACCTTC

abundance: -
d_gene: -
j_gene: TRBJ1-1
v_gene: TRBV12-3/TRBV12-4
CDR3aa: CASSPQGEGNTEAFF
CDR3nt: TGTGCCAGCAGCCCACAGGGAGAAGGTAACACTGAAGCTTTCTTT

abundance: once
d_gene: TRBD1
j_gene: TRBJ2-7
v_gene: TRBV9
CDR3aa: CASCTGTGAYEQYF
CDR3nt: TGTGCCAGCTGTACCGGGACAGGGGCCTACGAGCAGTACTTC

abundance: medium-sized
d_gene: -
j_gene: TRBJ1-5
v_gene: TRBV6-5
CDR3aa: CASSPNWNQPQHF
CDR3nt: TGTGCCAGCAGTCCCAATTGGAATCAGCCCCAGCATTTT

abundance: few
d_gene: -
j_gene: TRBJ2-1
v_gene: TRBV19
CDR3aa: CASTTALSSYNEQFF
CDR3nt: TGTGCCAGTACGACGGCCCTAAGCTCCTACAATGAGCAGTTCTTC

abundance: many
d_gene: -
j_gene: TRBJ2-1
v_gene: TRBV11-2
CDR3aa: CASSLYGINRGNEQFF
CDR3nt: TGTGCCAGCAGCCTCTACGGGATTAATAGAGGCAATGAGCAGTTCTTC

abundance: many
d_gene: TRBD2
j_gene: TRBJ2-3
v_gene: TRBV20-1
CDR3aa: CSASDASGRARGTQYF
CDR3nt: TGCAGTGCTAGCGATGCTAGCGGGAGGGCCAGGGGTACGCAGTATTTT

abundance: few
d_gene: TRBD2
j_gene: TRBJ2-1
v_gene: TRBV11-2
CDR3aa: CASRAGGLSYNEQFF
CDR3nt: TGTGCCTCAAGGGCGGGAGGACTCTCCTACAATGAGCAGTTCTTC

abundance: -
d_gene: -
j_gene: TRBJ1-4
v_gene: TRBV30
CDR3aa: CAWSFGNEKLFF
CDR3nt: TGTGCCTGGAGTTTTGGAAATGAAAAACTGTTTTTT

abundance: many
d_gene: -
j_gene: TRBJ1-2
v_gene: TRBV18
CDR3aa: CASSPPQGGYGYTF
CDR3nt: TGTGCCAGCTCACCACCACAGGGCGGATATGGCTACACCTTC

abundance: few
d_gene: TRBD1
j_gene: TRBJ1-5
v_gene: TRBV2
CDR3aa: CATSTGLSNQPQHF
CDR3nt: TGTGCCACTTCGACAGGGCTGAGCAATCAGCCCCAGCATTTT

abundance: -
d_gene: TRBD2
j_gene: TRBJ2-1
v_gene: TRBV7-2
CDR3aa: CASSLGLSGGGNEQFF
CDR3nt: TGTGCCAGCAGCTTAGGACTTAGCGGGGGAGGCAATGAGCAGTTCTTC

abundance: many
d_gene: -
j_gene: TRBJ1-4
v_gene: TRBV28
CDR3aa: CASSPILRDKLFF
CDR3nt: TGTGCCAGCAGTCCAATACTGCGGGACAAACTGTTTTTT

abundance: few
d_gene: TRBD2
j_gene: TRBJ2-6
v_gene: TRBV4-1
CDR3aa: CASSQPTSGTASGANVLTF
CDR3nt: TGCGCCAGCAGCCAACCGACTAGCGGGACAGCCTCTGGGGCCAACGTCCTGACTTTC

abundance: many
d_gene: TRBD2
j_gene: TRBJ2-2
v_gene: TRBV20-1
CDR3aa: CSARLAGVGTGELFF
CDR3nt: TGCAGTGCTAGACTAGCGGGAGTCGGCACCGGGGAGCTGTTTTTT

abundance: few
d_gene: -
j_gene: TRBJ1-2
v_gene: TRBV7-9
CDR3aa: CASSLGTAINYGYTF
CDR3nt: TGTGCCAGCAGCTTGGGCACAGCAATAAACTATGGCTACACCTTC

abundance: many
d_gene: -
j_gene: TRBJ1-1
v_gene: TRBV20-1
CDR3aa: CSASLGAQNTEAFF
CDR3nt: TGCAGTGCTAGTCTCGGGGCCCAGAACACTGAAGCTTTCTTT

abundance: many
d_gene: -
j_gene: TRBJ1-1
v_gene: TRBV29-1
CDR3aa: CSVAGDLGGTTEAFF
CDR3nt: TGCAGCGTCGCGGGTGATTTGGGCGGAACCACTGAAGCTTTCTTT

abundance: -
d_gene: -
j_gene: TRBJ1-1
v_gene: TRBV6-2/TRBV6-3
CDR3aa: CASSPLEILNTEAFF
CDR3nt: TGTGCCAGCAGCCCCCTCGAGATCTTGAACACTGAAGCTTTCTTT

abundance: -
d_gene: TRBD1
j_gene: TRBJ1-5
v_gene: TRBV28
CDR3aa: CASSSTGGNKPQHF
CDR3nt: TGTGCCAGCAGTTCCACAGGGGGCAATAAGCCCCAGCATTTT

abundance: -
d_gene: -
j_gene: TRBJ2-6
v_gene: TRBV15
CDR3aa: CATNNGAPSTNVLTF
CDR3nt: TGTGCCACCAATAATGGGGCCCCCTCGACCAACGTCCTGACTTTC

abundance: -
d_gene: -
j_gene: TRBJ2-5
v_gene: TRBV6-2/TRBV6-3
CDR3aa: CASSYGGGKETQYF
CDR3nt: TGTGCCAGCAGTTACGGGGGCGGAAAAGAGACCCAGTACTTC

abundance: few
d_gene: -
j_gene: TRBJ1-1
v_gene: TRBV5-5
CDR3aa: CASTRSSNTEAFF
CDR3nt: TGTGCCAGCACCCGGAGTTCGAACACTGAAGCTTTCTTT

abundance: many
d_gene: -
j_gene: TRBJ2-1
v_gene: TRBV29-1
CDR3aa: CSVAFYNEQFF
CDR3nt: TGCAGCGTCGCCTTTTACAATGAGCAGTTCTTC

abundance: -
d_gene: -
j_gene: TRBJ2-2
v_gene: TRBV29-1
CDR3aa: CSARTDANTGELFF
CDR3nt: TGCAGCGCCCGGACAGACGCGAACACCGGGGAGCTGTTTTTT

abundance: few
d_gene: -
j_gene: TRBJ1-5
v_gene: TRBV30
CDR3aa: CAWSAGRHAQPQHF
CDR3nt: TGTGCCTGGAGTGCAGGGCGGCACGCTCAGCCCCAGCATTTT

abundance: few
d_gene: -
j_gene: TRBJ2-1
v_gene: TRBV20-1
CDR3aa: CSARDRLVPNPYNEQFF
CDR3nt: TGCAGTGCTAGAGATCGTCTGGTTCCGAATCCCTACAATGAGCAGTTCTTC

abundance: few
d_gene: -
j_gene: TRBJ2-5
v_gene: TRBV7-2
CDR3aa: CASSPGVETQYF
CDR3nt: TGTGCCAGCAGCCCAGGGGTGGAGACCCAGTACTTC